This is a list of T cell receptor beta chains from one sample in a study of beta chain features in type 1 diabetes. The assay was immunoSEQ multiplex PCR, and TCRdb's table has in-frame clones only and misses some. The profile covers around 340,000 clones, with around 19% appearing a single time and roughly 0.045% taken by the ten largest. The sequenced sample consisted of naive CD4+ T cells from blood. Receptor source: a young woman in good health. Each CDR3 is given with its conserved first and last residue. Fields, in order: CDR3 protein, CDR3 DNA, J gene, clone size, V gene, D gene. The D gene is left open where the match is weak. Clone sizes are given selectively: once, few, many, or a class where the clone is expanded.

CDR3 protein: CAWSAGTSGNHEQYF
CDR3 DNA: TGTGCCTGGAGTGCCGGGACTAGCGGGAACCACGAGCAGTACTTC
J gene: TRBJ2-7
clone size: -
V gene: TRBV30
D gene: TRBD2

CDR3 protein: CASSLTPGRVQDTQYF
CDR3 DNA: TGCGCCAGCAGCTTGACCCCTGGCAGGGTTCAAGATACGCAGTATTTT
J gene: TRBJ2-3
clone size: -
V gene: TRBV5-1
D gene: -

CDR3 protein: CAILSSYNEQFF
CDR3 DNA: TGTGCCATACTAAGCTCCTACAATGAGCAGTTCTTC
J gene: TRBJ2-1
clone size: -
V gene: TRBV7-9
D gene: -

CDR3 protein: CASSLGALVETQYF
CDR3 DNA: TGTGCTAGCAGCTTAGGGGCACTCGTGGAGACCCAGTACTTC
J gene: TRBJ2-5
clone size: -
V gene: TRBV7-7
D gene: -

CDR3 protein: CASPGQGNSPLHF
CDR3 DNA: TGTGCCAGTCCGGGACAGGGTAATTCACCCCTCCACTTT
J gene: TRBJ1-6
clone size: few
V gene: TRBV21-1
D gene: -

CDR3 protein: CASSGTSGTLGEQFF
CDR3 DNA: TGTGCCAGCAGCGGGACTAGCGGGACTTTGGGTGAGCAGTTCTTC
J gene: TRBJ2-1
clone size: -
V gene: TRBV2
D gene: TRBD2

CDR3 protein: CASSQGLAGLPGELFF
CDR3 DNA: TGCGCCAGCAGCCAAGGGCTAGCGGGACTCCCCGGGGAGCTGTTTTTT
J gene: TRBJ2-2
clone size: -
V gene: TRBV4-1
D gene: TRBD2

CDR3 protein: CSVPGGSSYNEQFF
CDR3 DNA: TGCAGCGTCCCCGGCGGGAGCTCCTACAATGAGCAGTTCTTC
J gene: TRBJ2-1
clone size: few
V gene: TRBV29-1
D gene: TRBD2

CDR3 protein: CASSLQRQPGTGELFF
CDR3 DNA: TGTGCCAGCAGCTTACAGAGGCAACCCGGTACCGGGGAGCTGTTTTTT
J gene: TRBJ2-2
clone size: -
V gene: TRBV7-2
D gene: -

CDR3 protein: CASSVGTGAEKLFF
CDR3 DNA: TGTGCCAGCAGCGTAGGAACAGGTGCCGAAAAACTGTTTTTT
J gene: TRBJ1-4
clone size: -
V gene: TRBV9
D gene: -

CDR3 protein: CASSQAATASYEQYF
CDR3 DNA: TGCGCCAGCAGCCAAGCGGCGACAGCCTCCTACGAGCAGTACTTC
J gene: TRBJ2-7
clone size: -
V gene: TRBV4-3
D gene: -

CDR3 protein: CASSQGVRGALGSDTQYF
CDR3 DNA: TGCGCCAGCAGCCAAGGGGTCAGGGGGGCCCTTGGGTCAGATACGCAGTATTTT
J gene: TRBJ2-3
clone size: few
V gene: TRBV4-3
D gene: -

CDR3 protein: CASSPVGTSGLNEQFF
CDR3 DNA: TGCGCCAGCAGTCCGGTGGGGACTAGCGGGCTCAATGAGCAGTTCTTC
J gene: TRBJ2-1
clone size: -
V gene: TRBV5-1
D gene: TRBD2

CDR3 protein: CASSVSGDGAYEQYF
CDR3 DNA: TGTGCCAGCAGCGTAAGCGGGGACGGAGCCTACGAGCAGTACTTC
J gene: TRBJ2-7
clone size: -
V gene: TRBV9
D gene: TRBD2

CDR3 protein: CASSLSAGGKNTEAFF
CDR3 DNA: TGTGCCAGCAGCTTATCGGCAGGGGGCAAAAACACTGAAGCTTTCTTT
J gene: TRBJ1-1
clone size: few
V gene: TRBV11-3
D gene: TRBD1

CDR3 protein: CATHSGVQETQYF
CDR3 DNA: TGTGCCACCCACTCAGGGGTTCAAGAGACCCAGTACTTC
J gene: TRBJ2-5
clone size: -
V gene: TRBV10-3
D gene: -

CDR3 protein: CASSQGGGGVDTQYF
CDR3 DNA: TGTGCCAGCAGCCAGGGTGGCGGGGGAGTAGATACGCAGTATTTT
J gene: TRBJ2-3
clone size: few
V gene: TRBV7-2
D gene: TRBD2

CDR3 protein: CASSLGQGYGYTF
CDR3 DNA: TGTGCCAGCAGCCTGGGACAGGGGTATGGCTACACCTTC
J gene: TRBJ1-2
clone size: -
V gene: TRBV7-6
D gene: TRBD1

CDR3 protein: CASTPARNSPLHF
CDR3 DNA: TGTGCCAGCACCCCCGCGCGAAATTCACCCCTCCACTTT
J gene: TRBJ1-6
clone size: -
V gene: TRBV7-2
D gene: -

CDR3 protein: CASSPAGTSIREQYF
CDR3 DNA: TGCGCCAGCAGCCCCGCGGGGACTAGCATCCGCGAGCAGTACTTC
J gene: TRBJ2-7
clone size: few
V gene: TRBV5-1
D gene: TRBD2

CDR3 protein: CASSHGVAEQFF
CDR3 DNA: TGTGCCAGCAGTCACGGAGTAGCCGAGCAGTTCTTC
J gene: TRBJ2-1
clone size: -
V gene: TRBV6-5
D gene: -

CDR3 protein: CASSRLAGGLTDTQYF
CDR3 DNA: TGTGCCAGCAGTCGACTAGCGGGGGGCCTCACAGATACGCAGTATTTT
J gene: TRBJ2-3
clone size: -
V gene: TRBV6-4
D gene: TRBD2

CDR3 protein: CSVIGLPSGEVSQYF
CDR3 DNA: TGCAGCGTTATAGGTCTCCCTAGCGGGGAAGTATCCCAGTACTTC
J gene: TRBJ2-5
clone size: -
V gene: TRBV29-1
D gene: TRBD2

CDR3 protein: CASSDFGTGGNTIYF
CDR3 DNA: TGTGCCAGCAGTGACTTCGGGACAGGTGGAAACACCATATATTTT
J gene: TRBJ1-3
clone size: -
V gene: TRBV25-1
D gene: TRBD1

CDR3 protein: CASSLDGHGYTF
CDR3 DNA: TGTGCCAGCAGCTTAGACGGTCATGGCTACACCTTC
J gene: TRBJ1-2
clone size: -
V gene: TRBV7-9
D gene: -

CDR3 protein: CAWSRNEQFF
CDR3 DNA: TGTGCCTGGAGTCGCAATGAGCAGTTCTTC
J gene: TRBJ2-1
clone size: -
V gene: TRBV30
D gene: -

CDR3 protein: CASSLAGGHYEQYF
CDR3 DNA: TGCGCCAGCAGCTTGGCCGGGGGGCACTACGAGCAGTACTTC
J gene: TRBJ2-7
clone size: -
V gene: TRBV5-1
D gene: -

CDR3 protein: CASSIDHRGTRNTGELFF
CDR3 DNA: TGTGCCAGTAGTATAGACCACAGGGGTACCAGGAACACCGGGGAGCTGTTTTTT
J gene: TRBJ2-2
clone size: -
V gene: TRBV19
D gene: TRBD1

CDR3 protein: CASSPSRTGNTEAFF
CDR3 DNA: TGTGCCAGCTCACCGTCCAGGACAGGGAACACTGAAGCTTTCTTT
J gene: TRBJ1-1
clone size: few
V gene: TRBV18
D gene: TRBD1

CDR3 protein: CSARAGTNTGELFF
CDR3 DNA: TGCAGCGCCAGAGCGGGGACGAACACCGGGGAGCTGTTTTTT
J gene: TRBJ2-2
clone size: -
V gene: TRBV29-1
D gene: TRBD2

CDR3 protein: CASSPEETQYF
CDR3 DNA: TGCGCCAGCAGCCCCGAAGAGACCCAGTACTTC
J gene: TRBJ2-5
clone size: few
V gene: TRBV5-1
D gene: -

CDR3 protein: CASSPGGGGGGAQETQYF
CDR3 DNA: TGTGCCAGCAGCCCGGGGGGTGGTGGCGGGGGGGCCCAAGAGACCCAGTACTTC
J gene: TRBJ2-5
clone size: -
V gene: TRBV9
D gene: TRBD2

CDR3 protein: CATSIPGRDEQFF
CDR3 DNA: TGTGCCACTTCCATCCCGGGGAGGGATGAGCAGTTCTTC
J gene: TRBJ2-1
clone size: -
V gene: TRBV10-3
D gene: TRBD2

CDR3 protein: CASSPWPGQGSYEQYF
CDR3 DNA: TGCGCCAGCAGCCCTTGGCCGGGACAGGGTTCCTACGAGCAGTACTTC
J gene: TRBJ2-7
clone size: -
V gene: TRBV4-1
D gene: TRBD1

CDR3 protein: CASSGTGGSQPQHF
CDR3 DNA: TGTGCCTCCTCCGGGACAGGGGGTAGTCAGCCCCAGCATTTT
J gene: TRBJ1-5
clone size: -
V gene: TRBV30
D gene: TRBD1

CDR3 protein: CAWSPYFLATNEKLFF
CDR3 DNA: TGTGCCTGGAGTCCTTACTTCTTAGCAACTAATGAAAAACTGTTTTTT
J gene: TRBJ1-4
clone size: -
V gene: TRBV30
D gene: -

CDR3 protein: CASSFSVRGELFF
CDR3 DNA: TGCGCCAGCAGCTTTTCGGTACGCGGGGAGCTGTTTTTT
J gene: TRBJ2-2
clone size: once
V gene: TRBV5-1
D gene: -

CDR3 protein: CASSGGPTAAGDSDTQYF
CDR3 DNA: TGTGCCAGCAGTGGGGGCCCTACGGCGGCGGGAGACTCAGATACGCAGTATTTT
J gene: TRBJ2-3
clone size: few
V gene: TRBV6-1
D gene: TRBD2

CDR3 protein: CSVEDRGYYGYTF
CDR3 DNA: TGCAGCGTTGAGGACAGGGGTTACTATGGCTACACCTTC
J gene: TRBJ1-2
clone size: -
V gene: TRBV29-1
D gene: TRBD1

CDR3 protein: CASSRGGVQTQYF
CDR3 DNA: TGTGCCAGCAGCCGAGGAGGGGTGCAGACCCAGTACTTC
J gene: TRBJ2-5
clone size: few
V gene: TRBV11-2
D gene: -

CDR3 protein: CASIGTDTYEQYF
CDR3 DNA: TGTGCCAGCATCGGGACAGATACTTACGAGCAGTACTTC
J gene: TRBJ2-7
clone size: -
V gene: TRBV6-5
D gene: TRBD1

CDR3 protein: CASSEVTGLTYNEQFF
CDR3 DNA: TGTGCCAGCAGTGAAGTTACAGGGTTGACCTACAATGAGCAGTTCTTC
J gene: TRBJ2-1
clone size: few
V gene: TRBV2
D gene: -

CDR3 protein: CASSPEARANTGELFF
CDR3 DNA: TGTGCCAGCTCACCTGAAGCGAGAGCGAACACCGGGGAGCTGTTTTTT
J gene: TRBJ2-2
clone size: -
V gene: TRBV18
D gene: -

CDR3 protein: CASSTLGQRDTEAFF
CDR3 DNA: TGCGCCAGCAGCACCCTGGGACAGCGGGACACTGAAGCTTTCTTT
J gene: TRBJ1-1
clone size: -
V gene: TRBV4-1
D gene: TRBD1